The rows below give T cell receptor beta chains drawn from one sample of a study of blood T cell repertoires in COVID-19. Data came from immunoSEQ multiplex PCR; TCRdb stores just in-frame clones and leaves some out. Here the sample spans fewer than 200,000 clones, around 87% being singletons. Sequencing was performed on peripheral blood. The receptors were sampled from a woman at least 80 years old with COVID-19, enrolled during active disease. CDR3s include the opening cysteine and the closing phenylalanine or tryptophan. The D gene is left open where the match is weak. Clone size is given for some rows only: seen once, a few or many times, or a class if the clone is expanded.

CDR3 DNA	CDR3 protein	J gene	clone size	D gene	V gene
TGTGCCACCAGTGACTCCGGGACAGCTAACTATGGCTACACCTTC	CATSDSGTANYGYTF	TRBJ1-2	once	TRBD1	TRBV24-1
TGTGCCAGTAAGGCCACCCGGGTCTCCAATCAGCCCCAGCATTTT	CASKATRVSNQPQHF	TRBJ1-5	few	NA	TRBV19
TGTGCCAGCAATCCCACCAGGGGGCCTGGAAACACCATATATTTT	CASNPTRGPGNTIYF	TRBJ1-3	NA	TRBD1	TRBV28
TGTGCCAGCATCGCCCGACAGGGTAACACCGGGGAGCTGTTTTTT	CASIARQGNTGELFF	TRBJ2-2	few	TRBD1	TRBV6-5
TGCGCCAGCAGCCAAGGTTGGCAGAACTACGAGCAGTACTTC	CASSQGWQNYEQYF	TRBJ2-7	NA	NA	TRBV4-3
TGTGCCAGCAGCCACGCGGTCCAAGAGACCCAGTACTTC	CASSHAVQETQYF	TRBJ2-5	NA	NA	TRBV3-1/TRBV3-2
TGTGCCAGCAGTGCGGGGATTGAAGCTTTCTTT	CASSAGIEAFF	TRBJ1-1	once	NA	TRBV28
TGTGCCACCAGCAGAGATGCGCTAGCGGGAGAGGGGCAAGAGACCCAGTACTTC	CATSRDALAGEGQETQYF	TRBJ2-5	NA	TRBD2	TRBV15
TGTGCCAGCAGTGGGGGGGCGGGTAAGACTGAAGCTTTCTTT	CASSGGAGKTEAFF	TRBJ1-1	NA	NA	TRBV28
TGTGCCAGCAGCTTAATAGGGACTGATTCAGATACGCAGTATTTT	CASSLIGTDSDTQYF	TRBJ2-3	NA	NA	TRBV7-3
TGTGCCAGCAGGAATACGGGACTAGCGGGAGGCGAGCAGTACTTC	CASRNTGLAGGEQYF	TRBJ2-7	NA	TRBD2	TRBV3-1/TRBV3-2
TGTGCCAGCAGTTTATTAGGGTTAGGGGGCTCTGGGGCCAACGTCCTGACTTTC	CASSLLGLGGSGANVLTF	TRBJ2-6	NA	NA	TRBV27
TGTGCCAGCAGTTTAGCACACAGGGTCTCGTTT	CASSLAHRVSF	TRBJ1-3	once	NA	TRBV28
TGCGCCAGCAGCTTTTACACAGGTTCCTACGAGCAGTACTTC	CASSFYTGSYEQYF	TRBJ2-7	NA	NA	TRBV5-1
TGTGCCAGCAGCAAAGCCACACAGGTTCGCAACATTCAGTACTTC	CASSKATQVRNIQYF	TRBJ2-4	NA	NA	TRBV21-1
TGTGCCATCACTGCGGAACCGGGGGGGGCGAACTATGGCTACACCTTC	CAITAEPGGANYGYTF	TRBJ1-2	NA	NA	TRBV10-3
TGCGCCAGCAGCCAAGATCCCAGGGCGGCTAATGAAAAACTGTTTTTT	CASSQDPRAANEKLFF	TRBJ1-4	NA	NA	TRBV4-3
TGCGCCAGCAGGTCCGAAGTTTTCCGGGGTTCGGGCTATGGCTACACCTTC	CASRSEVFRGSGYGYTF	TRBJ1-2	once	NA	TRBV5-1
TGCGCCAGCAGCTTCTATGGACAGATTCAAGAGACCCAGTACTTC	CASSFYGQIQETQYF	TRBJ2-5	NA	NA	TRBV5-1
TGTGCCAGTAGGCGCCAGGGTCAAACTAATGAAAAACTGTTTTTT	CASRRQGQTNEKLFF	TRBJ1-4	NA	NA	TRBV19
TGTGCCAGCAGCCGAGGACAGGGGAGCACCGGGGAGCTGTTTTTT	CASSRGQGSTGELFF	TRBJ2-2	NA	TRBD1	TRBV14
TGTGCCAGCAGCTTAGATGAGGGCTCGAACTATGGCTACACCTTC	CASSLDEGSNYGYTF	TRBJ1-2	few	NA	TRBV7-9
TGTGCCAGCGGGAGGACAGAGCAGTACTTC	CASGRTEQYF	TRBJ2-7	once	NA	TRBV6-5
TGTGCCAGCAGCGTCGGACAGGGGACAAAAAACATTCAGTACTTC	CASSVGQGTKNIQYF	TRBJ2-4	once	TRBD1	TRBV5-4
TGCGCCAGCAGCCGAGACAGCTCCTACAATGAGCAGTTCTTC	CASSRDSSYNEQFF	TRBJ2-1	NA	NA	TRBV5-1
TGCGCCAGCAGCTTTGAGGGCTCTGGAAACACCATATATTTT	CASSFEGSGNTIYF	TRBJ1-3	NA	NA	TRBV5-1
TGTGCCAGCTCACCACCGGAAGGAGCCATATATTTT	CASSPPEGAIYF	TRBJ1-3	NA	NA	TRBV18
TGTGCCATCAGTGAGTCGCTAGCGGGAGGGTCGAACACCGGGGAGCTGTTTTTT	CAISESLAGGSNTGELFF	TRBJ2-2	NA	TRBD2	TRBV10-3
TGTGCCAGCAGCGTCGGGGGTGCGGACGAGCAGTACTTC	CASSVGGADEQYF	TRBJ2-7	NA	NA	TRBV9
TGTGCCAGCTCTCTCGCCCACAGGGATGAAAAACTGTTTTTT	CASSLAHRDEKLFF	TRBJ1-4	once	NA	TRBV18
TGTGCCAGCACCGCGACAGGAGGTGTAACTGAAGCTTTCTTT	CASTATGGVTEAFF	TRBJ1-1	few	NA	TRBV6-5
TGTGCCAGCAGCGTAGAAGGAGGTATTGGTCAGCCCCAGCATTTT	CASSVEGGIGQPQHF	TRBJ1-5	NA	NA	TRBV9
TGTGCCATCCGCGGTTCGGTCACCGGGGAGCTGTTTTTT	CAIRGSVTGELFF	TRBJ2-2	NA	NA	TRBV28
TGTGCCAGCAGCCGAGGGGAGAGGGCTTCACCCCTCCACTTT	CASSRGERASPLHF	TRBJ1-6	once	NA	TRBV7-8
TGTGCCAGCAGCCGGAGGGAGACAGCCGACGACTACGAGCAGTACTTC	CASSRRETADDYEQYF	TRBJ2-7	NA	NA	TRBV5-4
TGTGCCAGCAGACCCGACGGGGGTAAGGGCTACACCTTC	CASRPDGGKGYTF	TRBJ1-2	NA	NA	TRBV6-5
TGTGCCAGCTCACCCCAGGGAGAAAAACTGTTTTTT	CASSPQGEKLFF	TRBJ1-4	NA	NA	TRBV18
TGTGCCAGCAGCTTAAGTTGGGGGAGCGGGAGAGGTGATGAGCAGTTCTTC	CASSLSWGSGRGDEQFF	TRBJ2-1	NA	TRBD2	TRBV11-3
TGCGCCAGCAGCTTGGACAGGGGTTTGGCTTTCTTT	CASSLDRGLAFF	TRBJ1-1	once	TRBD1	TRBV5-1
TGTGCCAGCAACAGAGACAGGGGATCAGAGACCCAGTACTTC	CASNRDRGSETQYF	TRBJ2-5	NA	TRBD1	TRBV6-5
TGTGCCAGCAGTGACCCTTTTGACAGCTTCAATCAGCCCCAGCATTTT	CASSDPFDSFNQPQHF	TRBJ1-5	NA	NA	TRBV28
TGCGCCAGCAGCCAAGATCGGGGAAGTAAATACGAGCAGTACTTC	CASSQDRGSKYEQYF	TRBJ2-7	NA	NA	TRBV4-3
TGTGCCAGTAGTATACAGGGGGGACTAGCGGGAGAGACCCAGTACTTC	CASSIQGGLAGETQYF	TRBJ2-5	once	TRBD2	TRBV19
TGCAGCTCCGACGATGGCGATGCTAGCGGGAGGTATTACAATGAGCAGTTCTTC	CSSDDGDASGRYYNEQFF	TRBJ2-1	NA	TRBD2	TRBV29-1
TGTGCCACCAGAGTGGCTTATGGCACTGAAGCTTTCTTT	CATRVAYGTEAFF	TRBJ1-1	NA	NA	TRBV15
TGCGCCAGCAGCCGTATAAGGGAGGAGGAGCAGTACTTC	CASSRIREEEQYF	TRBJ2-7	once	NA	TRBV4-3
TGTGCCAGCAGTTACTGGTCGGGGGGCCACAACACTGAAGCTTTCTTT	CASSYWSGGHNTEAFF	TRBJ1-1	NA	NA	TRBV6-5
TGTGCCAGCAGCTTGGTGCAGGGGGCGAACACTGAAGCTTTCTTT	CASSLVQGANTEAFF	TRBJ1-1	NA	TRBD1	TRBV5-5
TGTGCCAGCAGCACTGGGGGGAATCAGCCCCAGCATTTT	CASSTGGNQPQHF	TRBJ1-5	once	NA	TRBV5-6
TGTGCCAGCAGGAGCGGGGGGGCGTCCTACAATGAGCAGTTCTTC	CASRSGGASYNEQFF	TRBJ2-1	NA	TRBD2	TRBV7-2